This TCR beta chain was obtained from a study of post-analysis software for immune sequencing data. Tagging with unique molecular identifiers was a feature of the TCR beta cDNA libraries. TCRdb independently ran MiXCR on the PCR reads; one entry per CDR3 protein. The repertoire holds fewer than 600,000 distinct CDR3 sequences, with nearly 45% as singletons. This CDR3 is built from 15 residues. Germline CDR1 and CDR2: SGHVS and FNYEAQ. V was shortened by 5 bases and J by 2 bases, with 16 bases between the two germline ends. General study findings and limits: Multiple sclerosis was associated with a significant reduction in normalized Chao1 diversity relative to controls. In patients, about 5 TRBV segments were more frequent than in controls, with TRBV5-6, TRBV5-1 and TRBV20-1 among them.

In its sample, this clonotype was seen a few times. Its target is unknown. This TCR was sampled from a girl aged 5-17 years with multiple sclerosis. V and J are TRBV7-6 and TRBJ2-7; a weak D match, TRBD2 (6 bases). Sequencing was done on a sample of blood. The CDR3 nucleotides are TGTGCCAGCAGCACGCGGGGCGCATTAACCTACGAGCAGTACTTC. Its protein product is CASSTRGALTYEQYF.